This paragraph covers one T cell receptor (beta chain) sequence. Its antigen is as yet unknown. Given a much more abundant clone one base away, this may be a read error. The CDR3 extends over 15 amino acids. In germline, CDR1 is SGHRS, CDR2 YFSETQ. The J segment lost 5 bases and the V segment lost 4 bases, leaving 9 bases of the junction unmatched. This sample is drawn from a study of breast tumors, draining lymph nodes, adjacent tissues. TCRdb used MiXCR to reprocess the multiplex PCR reads, holding one entry per CDR3 protein. The sample yields about 270,000 distinct CDR3 sequences, over 25% seen once. Findings and caveats of the study: Compared with basal-like, luminal-like tumors shared significantly more repertoire with nontumor tissue. Most tumor T cells seemingly derive from lymph node, then expand in tumor. Data only fit, rather than demonstrated, lymph node origin of most tumor T cells. Tumors had less TCR diversity than lymph nodes, more than nontumor tissue.

Breast cancer patients provided tissue from their axillary draining lymph nodes. V gene TRBV5-1 combines with J gene TRBJ2-5; 9 bases agree with TRBD1. Sequencing was carried out using axillary lymph node tissue. This receptor was obtained from a female donor with breast cancer. Some clones in this sample may be carry-over from other donors' samples. DNA of the CDR3: TGCGCCAGCAGCACCGGACAGGGGATAAGCGAGACCCAGTACTTC. Amino acids: CASSTGQGISETQYF.